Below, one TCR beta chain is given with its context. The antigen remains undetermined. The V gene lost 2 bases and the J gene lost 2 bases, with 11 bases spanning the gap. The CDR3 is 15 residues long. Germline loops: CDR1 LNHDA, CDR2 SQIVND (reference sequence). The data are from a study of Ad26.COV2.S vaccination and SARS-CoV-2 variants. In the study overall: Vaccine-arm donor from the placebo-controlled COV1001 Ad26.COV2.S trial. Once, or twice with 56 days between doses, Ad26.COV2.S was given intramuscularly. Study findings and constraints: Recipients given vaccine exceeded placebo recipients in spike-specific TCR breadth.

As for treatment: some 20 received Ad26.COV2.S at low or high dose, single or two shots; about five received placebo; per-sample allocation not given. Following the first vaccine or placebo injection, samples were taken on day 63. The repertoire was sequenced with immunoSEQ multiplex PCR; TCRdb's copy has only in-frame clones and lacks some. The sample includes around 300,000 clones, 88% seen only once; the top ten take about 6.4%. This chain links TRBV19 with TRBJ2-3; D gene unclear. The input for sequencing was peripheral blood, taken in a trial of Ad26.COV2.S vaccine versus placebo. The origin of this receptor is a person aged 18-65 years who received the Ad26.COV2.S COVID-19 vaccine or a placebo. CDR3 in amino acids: CASSITSSPTDTQYF. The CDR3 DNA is TGTGCCAGTAGTATAACCTCGTCCCCCACAGATACGCAGTATTTT.